This T cell receptor beta chain was captured in a study of a mutant IDH1 vaccine in newly diagnosed glioma. The wider study: Antecedent treatment encompassed radiotherapy, temozolomide, or their combination; the majority received both.

Sequenced by immunoSEQ multiplex PCR; TCRdb stores in-frame clones only, minus some. The repertoire holds tens of thousands of clones, with approximately 80% as singletons. Study-level results: The occurrence of vaccine-induced immune responses was seen in over 90% of patients.

The V gene end was trimmed by 3 bases and the J gene end by 0 bases; junction bases not matched to a gene: 14. The germline V gene has CDR1 SGHRS and CDR2 YFSETQ. This CDR3 has 19 residues. Time point of the sample: week 5, during vaccination. Doses comprised 300 ug of mutant IDH1 20-mer peptide each, plus topical imiquimod. New WHO grade 3 or 4 astrocytomas that were IDH1-mutant and ATRX-lost occurred in the donors. In regard to this clone: The antigen is undetermined.

The TCR sequence derives from a young man with glioma. The chain couples TRBV5-1 to TRBJ2-2; 7 positions agree with TRBD2. This specimen was PBMCs, taken from a glioma patient whose treatment included an IDH1 peptide vaccine. The CDR3 protein is CASSWGRDYLKANTGELFF. DNA of the CDR3: TGCGCCAGCAGCTGGGGGAGGGACTACCTTAAAGCGAACACCGGGGAGCTGTTTTTT.